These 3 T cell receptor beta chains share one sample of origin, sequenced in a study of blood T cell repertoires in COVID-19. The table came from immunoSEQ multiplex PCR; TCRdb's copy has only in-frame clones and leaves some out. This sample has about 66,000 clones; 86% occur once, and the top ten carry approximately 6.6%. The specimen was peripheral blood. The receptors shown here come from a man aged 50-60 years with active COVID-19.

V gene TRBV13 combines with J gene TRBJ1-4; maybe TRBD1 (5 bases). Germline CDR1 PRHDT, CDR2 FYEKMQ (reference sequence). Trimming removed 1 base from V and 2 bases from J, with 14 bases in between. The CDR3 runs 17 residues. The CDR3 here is CASSLEAQGKTNEKLFF. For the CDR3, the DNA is TGTGCCAGCAGCTTAGAGGCCCAGGGCAAGACTAATGAAAAACTGTTTTTT.

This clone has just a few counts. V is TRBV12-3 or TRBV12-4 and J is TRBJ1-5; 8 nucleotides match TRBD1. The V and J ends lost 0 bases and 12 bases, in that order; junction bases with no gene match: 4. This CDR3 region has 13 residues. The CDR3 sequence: CASSLARGRLQHF. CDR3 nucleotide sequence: TGTGCCAGCAGTTTAGCCAGGGGGCGTCTCCAGCATTTT.

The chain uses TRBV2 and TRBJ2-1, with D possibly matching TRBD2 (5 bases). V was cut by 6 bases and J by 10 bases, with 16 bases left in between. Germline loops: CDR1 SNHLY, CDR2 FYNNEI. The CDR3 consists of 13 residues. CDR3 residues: CASSLGKGEEQFF. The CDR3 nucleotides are TGTGCCAGCAGCTTAGGGAAGGGAGAGGAGCAGTTCTTC.